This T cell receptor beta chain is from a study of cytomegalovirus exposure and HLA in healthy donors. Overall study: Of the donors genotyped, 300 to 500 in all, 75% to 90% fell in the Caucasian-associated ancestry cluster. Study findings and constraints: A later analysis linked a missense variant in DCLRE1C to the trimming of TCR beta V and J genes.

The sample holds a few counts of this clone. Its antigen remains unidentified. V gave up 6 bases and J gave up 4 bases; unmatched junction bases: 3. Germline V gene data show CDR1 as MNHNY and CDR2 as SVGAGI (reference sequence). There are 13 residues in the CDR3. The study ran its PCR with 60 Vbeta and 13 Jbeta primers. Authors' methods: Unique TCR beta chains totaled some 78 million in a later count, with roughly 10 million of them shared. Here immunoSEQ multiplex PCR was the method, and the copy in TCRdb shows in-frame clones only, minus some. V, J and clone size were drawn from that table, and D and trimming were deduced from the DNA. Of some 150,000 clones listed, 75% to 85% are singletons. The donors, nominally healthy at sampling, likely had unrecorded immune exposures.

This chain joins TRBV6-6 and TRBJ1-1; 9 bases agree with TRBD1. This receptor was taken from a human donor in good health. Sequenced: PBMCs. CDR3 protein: CASRPDRGTEAFF. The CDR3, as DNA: TGTGCCAGCAGGCCGGACAGGGGCACTGAAGCTTTCTTT.